One sample yielded the 17 T cell receptor beta chains listed below, sequenced in a study of siplizumab effects on memory and regulatory T cells. The method was immunoSEQ multiplex PCR; TCRdb's version includes in-frame clones alone and lacks a portion of them. The repertoire holds approximately 84,000 clones, with around 95% as singletons. The sequenced sample consisted of CD8+ T cells sorted from blood. The origin of the receptors is a human donor in good health.

V is TRBV5-6 and J is TRBJ2-1; D not certain. V lost 0 bases and J lost 4, with 2 bases in between. The germline CDR1 and CDR2 sequences are SGHDT and YYEEEE. This CDR3 contains 12 residues. This chain's CDR3 is CASSLVYNEQFF. CDR3 nucleotides: TGTGCCAGCAGCTTGGTTTACAATGAGCAGTTCTTC.

The table lists this clone with a few counts. The rearrangement uses TRBV5-1 and TRBJ2-4; D gene uncertain. Trimming took 4 bases from V and 1 from J, leaving 15 bases between them. The CDR3 covers 16 residues. CDR1 and CDR2 (germline): SGHRS, YFSETQ. The CDR3, as DNA: TGCGCCAGCAGCCCCAACAGAAAATGGGCCAAAAACATTCAGTACTTC. Amino acids: CASSPNRKWAKNIQYF.

The sample holds one count of this clone. The chain employs TRBV27 and TRBJ2-4, with TRBD2 matching over 9 bases. The trim removed 4 bases at V and 6 bases at J, leaving 4 bases unmatched. The CDR3 consists of 14 residues. Per the germline V gene, CDR1 is MNHEY and CDR2 is SMNVEV (reference sequence). The CDR3 DNA follows: TGTGCCAGCAGTTCGGGACTAGCTTTAAACATTCAGTACTTC. Amino acids: CASSSGLALNIQYF.

The chain's CDR3 is CASSLEDRVIYEQYF. CDR3 DNA: TGTGCCAGCAGCTTAGAGGACAGGGTTATCTACGAGCAGTACTTC. The V and J genes are TRBV7-6 and TRBJ2-7; 8 nucleotides agree with TRBD1. The CDR3 sequence is 15 residues long. With 1 base clipped from V and 3 bases from J, the junction kept 5 bases outside the gene matches. The germline V gene encodes CDR1 SGHVS and CDR2 FNYEAQ.

The gene calls are TRBV19 and TRBJ2-7; D may be TRBD1 (6 bases). Germline lookup yields CDR1 LNHDA and CDR2 SQIVND (reference sequence). Trimming cost V 2 bases and J 5 bases, with 16 bases left between them. The CDR3 contains 15 residues. CDR3 residues: CASSIQGQTFHEQYF. The CDR3 DNA reads TGTGCCAGTAGTATACAGGGGCAGACGTTCCACGAGCAGTACTTC.

The CDR3, as DNA: TGTGCCAGCAGCTGGGGACAGGGCGTCGAGCAGTACTTC. As protein: CASSWGQGVEQYF. V gene TRBV5-4 combines with J gene TRBJ2-7, with 9 bases identical to TRBD1. The CDR3 is 13 residues long. V lost 3 bases to trimming and J lost 6 bases; unmatched junction nucleotides: 4. Germline lookup yields CDR1 SGHNT and CDR2 YYREEE (reference sequence).

The chain employs TRBV10-3 and TRBJ1-1; TRBD1 agrees at 12 bases. The CDR3 consists of 15 residues. Germline V gene lookup returns CDR1 ENHRY and CDR2 SYGVKD. V lost 8 bases to trimming and J lost 3 bases; unmatched junction nucleotides: 7. The CDR3 protein is CAIGGTGGFDTEAFF. The DNA for the CDR3 is TGTGCCATCGGGGGGACAGGGGGCTTTGACACTGAAGCTTTCTTT.

The chain recombines TRBV7-6 with TRBJ2-1; TRBD1 might be the D (6 bases). V gave up 1 base and J gave up 7 bases, with 14 bases separating them. The germline CDR1 and CDR2 sequences are SGHVS and FNYEAQ. This CDR3 contains 15 residues. Written as DNA, the CDR3 is TGTGCCAGCAGCTTAGACTTGGCAGGGGTGAATGAGCAGTTCTTC. This translates into CASSLDLAGVNEQFF.

V is TRBV2 and J is TRBJ2-7; 8 positions agree with TRBD2. Germline lookup yields CDR1 SNHLY and CDR2 FYNNEI. The CDR3 length is 16 residues. J gave up 6 bases and V 4 bases, and 14 bases lay outside the gene matches. CDR3 bases: TGTGCCAGCAGTGCACCTGGGGGAGCGGGAGATGCCGAGCAGTACTTC. The encoded protein is CASSAPGGAGDAEQYF.

The rearrangement links TRBV6-4 to TRBJ2-1; D remains unclear. The CDR3 has 17 residues. Germline-derived CDR1 and CDR2 are MRHNA and SNTAGT. Trimming removed 6 bases from V and 2 bases from J, with 20 bases in between. In DNA form, the CDR3 reads TGTGCCAGCAGCCCCCCGGGTGAACAGATCCCCTACAATGAGCAGTTCTTC. Encoded protein: CASSPPGEQIPYNEQFF.

This sequence joins TRBV11-2 and TRBJ2-7; D may be TRBD2 (6 bases). V was cut by 2 bases and J by 0 bases, with 14 bases left in between. Germline CDR1 reads SGHAT; CDR2 reads FQNNGV. The CDR3 is 16 amino acids. CDR3 sequence (DNA): TGTGCCAGCAGCTTAACGGGACTCGGGCTCTCCTACGAGCAGTACTTC. Translating gives CASSLTGLGLSYEQYF.

This rearrangement joins TRBV9 to TRBJ1-1, with 8 nucleotides matching TRBD1. Germline CDR1 is SGDLS and CDR2 is YYNGEE. This CDR3 contains 15 residues. V dropped 4 bases and J dropped 3; count of bases not matched to a gene: 8. This CDR3 reads CASSPGGSRDTEAFF. CDR3 bases: TGTGCCAGCAGCCCAGGGGGCTCGAGGGACACTGAAGCTTTCTTT.

V and J are TRBV27 and TRBJ1-2; D uncertain. The CDR3 consists of 13 residues. Trimming took 7 bases from V and 1 from J, leaving 10 bases between them. CDR1 MNHEY and CDR2 SMNVEV come from the germline V gene (reference sequence). The CDR3 bases are TGTGCCAGCAAGCTCGGGATTAACTATGGCTACACCTTC. Encoded protein: CASKLGINYGYTF.

The chain recombines TRBV27 with TRBJ2-7; TRBD1 matches at 8 bases. The germline V gene has CDR1 MNHEY and CDR2 SMNVEV (reference sequence). CDR3 length: 13 amino acids. V gave up 4 bases and J gave up 3 bases; unmatched junction bases: 2. The CDR3 is CASSSTGVYEQYF. As DNA, the CDR3 is TGTGCCAGCAGTTCGACAGGGGTCTACGAGCAGTACTTC.

The chain employs TRBV5-4 and TRBJ2-1; 9 bases are a match to TRBD2. The trim removed 2 bases at V and 5 bases at J, leaving 5 bases unmatched. Germline CDR1 is SGHNT and CDR2 is YYREEE (reference sequence). CDR3 length: 15 amino acids. The DNA of the CDR3 is TGTGCCAGCAGCTTTAAGCGGGAGGTCCACAATGAGCAGTTCTTC. This codes for CASSFKREVHNEQFF. Filled out from reference TRBV5-4 and TRBJ2-1, the complete variable domain reads ETGVTQSPTHLIKTRGQQVTLRCSSQSGHNTVSWYQQALGQGPQFIFQYYREEENGRGNFPPRFSGLQFPNYSSELNVNALELDDSALYLCASSFKREVHNEQFFGPGTRLTVL.

The chain couples TRBV29-1 to TRBJ1-2; D possibly corresponds to TRBD1 (5 bases). Germline V lookup: CDR1 SQVTM, CDR2 ANQGSEA. The CDR3 extends over 13 amino acids. Trimming took 7 bases from V and 5 from J, leaving 17 bases between them. The CDR3 DNA reads TGCAGCGCTCGGGGGGAGGGTGGTTATGGCTACACCTTC. It is translated as CSARGEGGYGYTF.

The chain has TRBV7-2 and TRBJ2-5; 15 bases agree with TRBD2. V lost 3 bases, J lost 5 bases, and 4 bases stayed unmatched. CDR1 is SGHTA, CDR2 FQGNSA, per germline. The CDR3 totals 16 residues. CDR3 bases: TGTGCCAGCAGCTTCGGACTAGCGGGAGGGCCTGAGACCCAGTACTTC. Translation: CASSFGLAGGPETQYF.